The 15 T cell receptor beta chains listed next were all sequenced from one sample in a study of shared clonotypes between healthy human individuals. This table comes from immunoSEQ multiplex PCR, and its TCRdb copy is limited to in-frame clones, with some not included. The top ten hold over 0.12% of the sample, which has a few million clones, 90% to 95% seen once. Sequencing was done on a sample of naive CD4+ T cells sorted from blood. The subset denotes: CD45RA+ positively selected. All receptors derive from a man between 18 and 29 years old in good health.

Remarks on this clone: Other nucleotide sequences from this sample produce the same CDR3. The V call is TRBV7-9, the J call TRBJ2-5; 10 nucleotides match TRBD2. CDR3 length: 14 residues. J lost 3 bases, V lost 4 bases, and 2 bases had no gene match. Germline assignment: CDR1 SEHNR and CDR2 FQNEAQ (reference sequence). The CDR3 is CASSSSGGKETQYF. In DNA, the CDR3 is TGTGCCAGCAGCTCTAGCGGGGGAAAAGAGACCCAGTACTTC.

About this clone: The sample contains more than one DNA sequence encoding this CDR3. The CDR3 coding sequence is TGTGCCAGCAGTCCCACAGGGGGCGGCTATGGCTACACCTTC. Translating it yields CASSPTGGGYGYTF. The chain links TRBV6-5 to TRBJ1-2; TRBD1 agrees at 9 bases. The ends lost 5 bases at V and 4 bases at J; junction bases unmatched: 5. The CDR3 spans 14 residues. From germline, CDR1 is MNHEY and CDR2 SVGAGI.

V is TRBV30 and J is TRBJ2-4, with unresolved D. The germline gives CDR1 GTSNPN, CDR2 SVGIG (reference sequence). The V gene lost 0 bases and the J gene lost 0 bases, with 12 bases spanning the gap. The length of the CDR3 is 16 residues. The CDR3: CAWSVLSPIAKNIQYF. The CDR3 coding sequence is TGTGCCTGGAGTGTACTTAGCCCAATAGCCAAAAACATTCAGTACTTC.

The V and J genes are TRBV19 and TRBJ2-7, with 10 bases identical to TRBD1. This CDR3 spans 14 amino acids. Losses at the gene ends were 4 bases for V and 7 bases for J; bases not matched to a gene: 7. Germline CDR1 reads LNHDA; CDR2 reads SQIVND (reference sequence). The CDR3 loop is CASSTRQGAREQYF. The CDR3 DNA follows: TGTGCCAGTAGTACTAGACAGGGGGCGAGGGAGCAGTACTTC. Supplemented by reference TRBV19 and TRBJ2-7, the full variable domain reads DGGITQSPKYLFRKEGQNVTLSCEQNLNHDAMYWYRQDPGQGLRLIYYSQIVNDFQKGDIAEGYSVSREKKESFPLTVTSAQKNPTAFYLCASSTRQGAREQYFGPGTRLTVT.

CDR3 region: CASSDGAGTGQEETQYF. The DNA of the CDR3 is TGTGCCAGCAGCGACGGGGCTGGGACAGGCCAGGAAGAGACCCAGTACTTC. The V call is TRBV2, the J call TRBJ2-5; 8 bases match TRBD1. V lost 6 bases and J lost 3; bases outside the gene matches: 15. This CDR3 contains 17 residues. Germline V lookup: CDR1 SNHLY, CDR2 FYNNEI.

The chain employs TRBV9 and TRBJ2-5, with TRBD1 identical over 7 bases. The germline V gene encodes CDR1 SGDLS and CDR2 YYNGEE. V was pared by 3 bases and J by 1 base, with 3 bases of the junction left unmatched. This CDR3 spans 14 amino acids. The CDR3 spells CASSARTGQETQYF. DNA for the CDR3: TGTGCCAGCAGCGCTAGGACAGGCCAAGAGACCCAGTACTTC.

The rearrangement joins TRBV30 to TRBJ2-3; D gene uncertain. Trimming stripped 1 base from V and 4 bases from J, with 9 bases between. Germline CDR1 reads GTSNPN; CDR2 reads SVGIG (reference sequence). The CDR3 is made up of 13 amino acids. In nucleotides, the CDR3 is TGTGCCTGGAGTGGAGGTAGGGCAGATACGCAGTATTTT. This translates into CAWSGGRADTQYF.

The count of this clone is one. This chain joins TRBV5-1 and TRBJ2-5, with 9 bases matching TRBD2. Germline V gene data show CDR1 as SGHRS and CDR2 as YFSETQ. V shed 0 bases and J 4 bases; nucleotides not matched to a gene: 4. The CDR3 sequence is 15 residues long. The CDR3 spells CASSLGGGAAETQYF. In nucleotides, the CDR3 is TGCGCCAGCAGCTTGGGCGGGGGGGCCGCAGAGACCCAGTACTTC.

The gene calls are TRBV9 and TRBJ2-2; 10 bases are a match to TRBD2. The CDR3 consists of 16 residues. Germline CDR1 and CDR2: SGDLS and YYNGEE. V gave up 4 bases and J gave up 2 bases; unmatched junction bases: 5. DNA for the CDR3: TGTGCCAGCAGCTTCGGGACTAGCGCTAACACCGGGGAGCTGTTTTTT. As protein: CASSFGTSANTGELFF.

The CDR3 protein is CASSQRQGGNTEAFF. Here the CDR3 DNA reads TGTGCCAGCAGCCAGCGACAGGGTGGGAACACTGAAGCTTTCTTT. The J gene is TRBJ1-1, the V gene TRBV7-8; 7 bases map to TRBD1. The CDR3 consists of 15 residues. V lost 5 bases and J lost 1; bases outside the gene matches: 7. Germline assignment: CDR1 SGHVS and CDR2 FQNEAQ.

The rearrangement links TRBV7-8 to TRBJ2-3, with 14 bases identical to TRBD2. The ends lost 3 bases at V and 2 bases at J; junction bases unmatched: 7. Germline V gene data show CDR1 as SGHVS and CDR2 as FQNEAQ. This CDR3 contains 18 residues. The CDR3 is CASSFLGLAGGFTDTQYF. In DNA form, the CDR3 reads TGTGCCAGCAGCTTCTTAGGACTAGCGGGGGGATTCACAGATACGCAGTATTTT.

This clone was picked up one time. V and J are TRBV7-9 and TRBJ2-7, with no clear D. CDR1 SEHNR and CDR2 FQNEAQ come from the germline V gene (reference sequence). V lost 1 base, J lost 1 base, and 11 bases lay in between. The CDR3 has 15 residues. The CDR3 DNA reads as TGTGCCAGCAGCTTAGAGGGCCTACCTTCCTACGAGCAGTACTTC. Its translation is CASSLEGLPSYEQYF. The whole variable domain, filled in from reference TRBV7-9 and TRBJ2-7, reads DTGVSQNPRHKITKRGQNVTFRCDPISEHNRLYWYRQTLGQGPEFLTYFQNEAQLEKSRLLSDRFSAERPKGSFSTLEIQRTEQGDSAMYLCASSLEGLPSYEQYFGPGTRLTVT.

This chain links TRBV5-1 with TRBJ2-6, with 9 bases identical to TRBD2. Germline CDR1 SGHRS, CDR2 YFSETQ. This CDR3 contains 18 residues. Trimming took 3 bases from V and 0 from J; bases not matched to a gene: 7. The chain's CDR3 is CASSSVAGVSSGANVLTF. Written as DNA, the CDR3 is TGCGCCAGCAGCTCAGTAGCGGGAGTCAGCTCTGGGGCCAACGTCCTGACTTTC.

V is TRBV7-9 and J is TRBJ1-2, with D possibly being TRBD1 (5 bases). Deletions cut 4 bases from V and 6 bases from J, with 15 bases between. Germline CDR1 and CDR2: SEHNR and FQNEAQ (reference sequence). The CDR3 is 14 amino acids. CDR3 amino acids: CASSSLGGVDGYTF. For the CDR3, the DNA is TGTGCCAGCAGCTCCCTTGGGGGAGTTGATGGCTACACCTTC.

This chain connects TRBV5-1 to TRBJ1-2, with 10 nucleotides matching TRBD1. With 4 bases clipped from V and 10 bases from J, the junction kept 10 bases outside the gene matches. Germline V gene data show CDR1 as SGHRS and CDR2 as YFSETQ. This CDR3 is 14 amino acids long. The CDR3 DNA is TGCGCCAGCAGCCACCAGACAGGGGGCGCAGACTACACCTTC. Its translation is CASSHQTGGADYTF.